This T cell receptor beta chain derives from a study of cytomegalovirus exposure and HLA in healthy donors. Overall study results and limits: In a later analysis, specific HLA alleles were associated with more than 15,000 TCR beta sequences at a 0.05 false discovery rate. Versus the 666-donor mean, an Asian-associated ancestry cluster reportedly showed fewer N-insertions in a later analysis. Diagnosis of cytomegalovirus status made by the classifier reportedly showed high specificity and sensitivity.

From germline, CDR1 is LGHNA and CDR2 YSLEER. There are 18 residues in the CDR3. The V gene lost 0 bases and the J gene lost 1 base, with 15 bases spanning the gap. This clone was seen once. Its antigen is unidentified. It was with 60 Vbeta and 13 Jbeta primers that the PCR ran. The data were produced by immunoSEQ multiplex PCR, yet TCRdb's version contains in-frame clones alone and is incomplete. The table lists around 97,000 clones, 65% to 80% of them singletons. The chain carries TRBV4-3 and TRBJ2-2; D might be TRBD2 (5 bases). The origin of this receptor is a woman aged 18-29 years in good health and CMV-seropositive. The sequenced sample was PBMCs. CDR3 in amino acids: CASSQDPLQRLNTGELFF. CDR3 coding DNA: TGCGCCAGCAGCCAAGATCCCCTACAGCGGCTGAACACCGGGGAGCTGTTTTTT.